The subject of this entry is one T cell receptor beta chain. The data stem from a study of blood T cell repertoires in COVID-19. About the study: Researchers got acute and convalescent COVID-19 samples from the United States, Italy and Spain. T cells, B-cell-depleted T cells, or PBMCs supplied cDNA or gDNA.

Germline values: CDR1 MNHEY, CDR2 SVGAGI. Trimming stripped 10 bases from V and 3 bases from J, with 21 bases between. The CDR3 runs to 15 residues. How the authors handled the data: Estimated nucleated cell counts came from reference gene primer amplification. Here immunoSEQ multiplex PCR was the method, and the copy in TCRdb shows in-frame clones only, minus some. The DNA was the basis for D and trimming; V, J and clone size are from that table. This table holds roughly 170,000 clones, about 74% found once. Sequenced material: peripheral blood. The chain recombines TRBV6-5 with TRBJ1-1; D not resolved. The sequence derives from a woman of 80 years or more with acute or convalescent COVID-19. CDR3 residues: CAISNWVIADTEAFF. The CDR3, as DNA: TGTGCCATCTCGAATTGGGTTATAGCGGACACTGAAGCTTTCTTT.